The text below deals with one T cell receptor beta chain. Germline values: CDR1 SGHNT, CDR2 YENEEA. V was trimmed by 1 base and J by 1 base, leaving 4 bases between them. The CDR3 sequence is 14 residues long. This sample was included in a study of blood T cell repertoires in COVID-19. Sequencing was performed with immunoSEQ multiplex PCR; in TCRdb, only in-frame clones are kept and a portion is missing. Of 230,000 or so clones listed, around 80% are singletons. Sequenced: peripheral blood. The sequence derives from a young man with active or convalescent COVID-19. The chain uses TRBV11-3 and TRBJ2-2; D is uncertain. The CDR3 nucleotides are TGTGCCAGCAGCTTAGGCGGGAACACCGGGGAGCTGTTTTTT. It is translated as CASSLGGNTGELFF.